This T cell receptor beta chain was profiled in a study of blood T cell repertoires in COVID-19. Study as a whole: Samples of COVID-19 (acute and convalescent) were obtained from the United States, Italy and Spain. Nucleic acid was either cDNA or gDNA, and it came from T cells, B-cell-depleted T cells, or PBMCs.

Authors' data handling: For nucleated cells, counts were estimated from reference gene primer amplification. Data came from immunoSEQ multiplex PCR; TCRdb stores just in-frame clones and leaves some out. V, J and clone size are taken as reported in that table, and D and trimming were inferred from the DNA itself. The sample holds over 150,000 clones; around four fifths are singletons and the top ten take 7.5% to 10%. Enrolment of Seattle patients took place during active infection, and they were followed longitudinally. Per germline, CDR1 MNHEY and CDR2 SVGAGI. The CDR3 spans 13 residues. The germline V and J ends were trimmed by 2 bases and 5 bases, with 9 bases remaining between them.

The sequence derives from a woman aged 80 or over with COVID-19, enrolled during active disease. The sequenced sample was peripheral blood. The chain uses TRBV6-5 and TRBJ2-5; a possible D gene is TRBD1 (6 bases). For the CDR3, the DNA is TGTGCCAGCAGTTACCTCAGGGGTGAGACCCAGTACTTC. Translation gives CASSYLRGETQYF.